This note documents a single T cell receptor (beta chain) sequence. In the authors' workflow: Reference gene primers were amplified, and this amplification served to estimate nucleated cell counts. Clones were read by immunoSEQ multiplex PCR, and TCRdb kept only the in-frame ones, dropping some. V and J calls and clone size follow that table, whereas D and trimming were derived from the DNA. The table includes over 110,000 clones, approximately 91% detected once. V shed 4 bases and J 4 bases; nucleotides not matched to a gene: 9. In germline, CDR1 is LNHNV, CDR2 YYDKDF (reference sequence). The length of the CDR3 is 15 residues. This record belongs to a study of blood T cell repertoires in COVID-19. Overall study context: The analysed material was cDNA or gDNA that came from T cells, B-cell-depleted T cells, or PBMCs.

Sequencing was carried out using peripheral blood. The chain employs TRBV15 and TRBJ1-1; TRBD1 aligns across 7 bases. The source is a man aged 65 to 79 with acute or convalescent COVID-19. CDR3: CATSTTDRLPTEAFF. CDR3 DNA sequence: TGTGCCACCAGCACAACGGACAGGCTGCCCACTGAAGCTTTCTTT.